This passage covers 12 T cell receptor beta chains from one sample sequenced in a study of blood T cells in healthy people across ages (dated by TCRdb to 2013 to 2016). Library method: 5' RACE. The sequencer was an Illumina HiSeq 2500. A second PCR of roughly 7 to 11 cycles was performed with a sample-barcoded 5' primer and a J-beta primer mix. Using fastp trimming at Q25 and MiXCR clonotype assembly, TCRdb reanalyzed the public sequencing data and kept in-frame beta chains. One record per CDR3 amino acid sequence lists the most common genes and DNA. The sample records about 1.6 million distinct CDR3 sequences, approximately 32% of which are singletons. The leading ten clones occupy approximately 10% of the sample. The sample taken for sequencing was blood. The receptors here all came from a woman under 40 in good health.

This clonotype was counted a few times. The chain joins TRBV20-1 to TRBJ2-3, with D perhaps TRBD2 (6 bases). Germline CDR1 is DFQATT and CDR2 is SNEGSKA (reference sequence). Trimming left V 5 bases short and J 0 bases short, with 15 bases between. This CDR3 comprises 15 residues. The CDR3 DNA is TGCAGTGCTGAAAAGGGGACTTCTAGCACAGATACGCAGTATTTT. Amino acids: CSAEKGTSSTDTQYF.

In this sample, this clonotype turned up a few times. CDR3 amino acids: CASSKGQGAIYGYTF. The DNA for the CDR3 is TGTGCCAGCAGCAAAGGACAGGGGGCGATCTATGGCTACACCTTC. This chain joins TRBV12-3 or TRBV12-4 and TRBJ1-2, with TRBD1 matching 11 bases. J was trimmed by 4 bases and V by 6 bases; bases with no gene match: 7. There are 15 residues in the CDR3.

V is TRBV25-1 and J is TRBJ1-2, with TRBD1 identical over 10 bases. The V gene's germline CDR1 is MGHDK and CDR2 SYGVNS. J lost 7 bases, V lost 7 bases, and 6 bases had no gene match. This CDR3 has 13 residues. CDR3 coding DNA: TGTGCCAGCAACCGACAGGGGGCGAGTGGCTACACCTTC. This translates into CASNRQGASGYTF.

The chain joins TRBV6-6 to TRBJ2-4, with TRBD2 matching over 12 bases. This CDR3 has 18 residues. The J segment lost 4 bases and the V segment lost 6 bases, leaving 13 bases of the junction unmatched. CDR1 and CDR2 from the germline V gene are MNHNY and SVGAGI (reference sequence). Here the CDR3 DNA reads TGTGCCAGCAGCCTACCGACTAGCGGGAGTGATATGAAAAACATTCAGTACTTC. Amino acid sequence: CASSLPTSGSDMKNIQYF.

Concerning this clonotype itself: This clone may be a read error of a much larger clone one base away. The CDR3 carries no conserved terminal phenylalanine or tryptophan, so it likely arises from a read error. The V call is TRBV5-1, the J call TRBJ2-7; TRBD1 agrees at 10 bases. J gave up 0 bases and V 4 bases, and 4 bases lay outside the gene matches. The CDR3 extends over 15 amino acids. Germline V CDR1 and CDR2: SGHRS, YFSETQ. CDR3 region: CASSTGQGSSYEQYL. The CDR3 nucleotides are TGCGCCAGCAGCACGGGACAGGGGAGCTCCTACGAGCAGTACTTA.

This clonotype was counted ten times or more. This chain links TRBV4-2 with TRBJ2-5; a weak D match, TRBD1 (5 bases). CDR3 length: 15 amino acids. Trimming removed 0 bases at V and 5 bases at J, with 13 bases between. Germline lookup yields CDR1 LGHNA and CDR2 YNFKEQ. In nucleotides, the CDR3 is TGTGCCAGCAGCCAAGATGGGGCAGTTGATGAGACCCAGTACTTC. Translated, it gives CASSQDGAVDETQYF.

The chain uses TRBV4-1 and TRBJ2-1; a possible D gene is TRBD1 (6 bases). Between the trimmed V and J ends, which lost 0 bases and 0 bases, there was a span of 18 bases. Germline CDR1 is MGHRA and CDR2 is YSYEKL. CDR3 length: 19 amino acids. CDR3 loop: CASSQDFRTADRSYNEQFF. The CDR3 bases are TGCGCCAGCAGCCAAGATTTTCGGACAGCTGATCGCTCCTACAATGAGCAGTTCTTC.

This clonotype was seen more than once but under ten times. The chain couples TRBV28 to TRBJ2-3, with D perhaps matching TRBD2 (6 bases). Germline lookup yields CDR1 MDHEN and CDR2 SYDVKM. V shed 3 bases and J shed 3 bases, with 10 bases lying between them. The CDR3 length is 14 residues. This CDR3 is CASSFVAGTDTQYF. CDR3 nucleotide sequence: TGTGCCAGCAGTTTTGTTGCGGGGACAGATACGCAGTATTTT.

This clonotype has a count of ten or more. The chain employs TRBV3-1 and TRBJ2-5; D possibly corresponds to TRBD2 (6 bases). Germline V gives CDR1 LGHDT, CDR2 YNNKEL (reference sequence). The length of the CDR3 is 15 residues. The V gene lost 1 base and the J gene lost 2 bases, with 11 bases spanning the gap. CDR3 in amino acids: CASSQAGREQETQYF. The CDR3 region has the DNA TGTGCCAGCAGCCAAGCGGGGCGGGAACAAGAGACCCAGTACTTC.

As regards this clonotype: One end of the junction fails to match germline, which may point to a read error. The J gene is TRBJ2-2, the V gene TRBV28; 11 bases map to TRBD1. Germline loops: CDR1 MDHEN, CDR2 SYDVKM. This CDR3 contains 17 residues. The CDR3 region is CASRRTGTGGATGELFF. CDR3 nucleotide sequence: TGCGCCAGCAGAAGGACCGGGACAGGGGGAGCCACCGGGGAGCTGTTTTTT. Complete variable domain (other parts from reference TRBV28 and TRBJ2-2): DVKVTQSSRYLVKRTGEKVFLECVQDMDHENMFWYRQDPGLGLRLIYFSYDVKMKEKGDIPEGYSVSREKKERFSLILESASTNQTSMYLCASRRTGTGGATGELFFGEGSRLTVL.

Here the CDR3 DNA reads TGTGCCAGCGCGGGCAGCCATACCACAGATACGCAGTATTTT. This codes for CASAGSHTTDTQYF. The rearrangement uses TRBV6-6 and TRBJ2-3; D is perhaps TRBD2 (5 bases). Germline CDR1 and CDR2: MNHNY and SVGAGI (reference sequence). V was cut by 8 bases and J by 2 bases, with 14 bases left in between. This CDR3 has 14 amino acids.

The V and J genes are TRBV2 and TRBJ2-7; 7 bases map to TRBD2. The CDR3 sequence is 14 residues long. V lost 8 bases to trimming and J lost 2 bases; unmatched junction nucleotides: 9. CDR1 is SNHLY and CDR2 is FYNNEI in the germline V gene. The DNA of the CDR3 is TGTGCCAGCGATTTGGGGGGGAAAACCTACGAGCAGTACTTC. It specifies CASDLGGKTYEQYF.